This TCR beta chain was captured in a study of blood T cell repertoires in COVID-19. As originally analysed: By means of reference gene primer amplification, nucleated cell counts were estimated. Using immunoSEQ multiplex PCR, the repertoire was profiled, and TCRdb retains in-frame clones only, with some absent. V and J calls and clone size are given by that table; D and trimming were obtained from the DNA. The repertoire holds 100,000 to 150,000 clones, with 70% to 90% as singletons. V gave up 4 bases and J gave up 2 bases; unmatched junction bases: 7. CDR1 SGHDT and CDR2 YYEEEE come from the germline V gene. The CDR3 sequence is 16 residues long.

The sample taken for sequencing was peripheral blood. The clonotype was recovered from a man aged 50-60 years with acute or convalescent COVID-19. J is TRBJ1-2 and V is TRBV5-6; 11 bases are a match to TRBD1. The CDR3 sequence: CASSRWDRGTNYGYTF. The CDR3 DNA reads TGTGCCAGCAGCCGGTGGGACAGGGGGACCAACTATGGCTACACCTTC.